Listed below are T cell receptor beta chains from one sample, sequenced in a study of early T cells in non-severe SARS-CoV-2 infection. MiXCR, run by TCRdb on the 5' RACE reads, gives a single entry per CDR3 protein. Of around 92,000 distinct CDR3 sequences listed, approximately 10% are singletons. Sequenced input: whole blood. The receptors originated from an adult who was a healthcare worker with PCR-confirmed SARS-CoV-2 infection or an uninfected control (not recorded which). The CDR3 runs from the conserved cysteine through the conserved F or W. The D gene is left open where the match is weak. A clone size is listed for some rows: how often the clone was seen (once, few, many), or a class if it is expanded.

D,J,size,V,DNA,CDR3
NA,TRBJ2-6,NA,TRBV7-9,TGTGCCAGCAGCTTAGTCCAGGGGGGCTCTGGGACCAACGTCCTGACTTTC,CASSLVQGGSGTNVLTF
TRBD1,TRBJ1-5,few,TRBV5-6,TGTGCCAGCAGCTTCCAAAGACAGGGCCCTTGGGGCAATCAGCCCCAGCATTTT,CASSFQRQGPWGNQPQHF
TRBD1,TRBJ2-2,many,TRBV12-3/TRBV12-4,TGTGCCAGCAGTTTCAAGGGGGCCACCGGGGAGCTGTTTTTT,CASSFKGATGELFF
NA,TRBJ1-1,NA,TRBV4-1,TGCGCCAGCAGCCAAGAGGAGCCCTTCGTGGGAACTGAAGCTTTCTTT,CASSQEEPFVGTEAFF
TRBD1,TRBJ1-2,NA,TRBV29-1,TGCAGCGTCGCCGGACAGGGGGCAGCTGGCTACACCTTC,CSVAGQGAAGYTF
NA,TRBJ2-3,many,TRBV28,TGTGCCACCCGTGGGCAGGCCACAGATACGCAGTATTTT,CATRGQATDTQYF
TRBD1,TRBJ1-1,many,TRBV7-9,TGTGCCAGCAGCTTAGCCCTAGACAGGGAGAACACTGAAGCTTTCTTT,CASSLALDRENTEAFF
NA,TRBJ2-3,many,TRBV5-6,TGTGCCAGCAGCCGGGACAGCACAGATACGCAGTATTTT,CASSRDSTDTQYF
TRBD1,TRBJ1-5,NA,TRBV6-2/TRBV6-3,TGTGCCAGCAGCCCAGGGGGGGCGTATGGTAATCAGCCCCAGCATTTT,CASSPGGAYGNQPQHF
NA,TRBJ2-7,NA,TRBV6-1,TGTGCCAGCAGTGAAAGACCTGTCGTCGCGACCTACGAGCAGTACTTC,CASSERPVVATYEQYF
NA,TRBJ1-2,few,TRBV7-6,TGTGCCAGCAGCTTAAGCCCCCGGGGCTTTAACTATGGCTACACCTTC,CASSLSPRGFNYGYTF
NA,TRBJ1-1,NA,TRBV5-1,TGCGCCAGCAGCTCCCGACTCCGGGGGTCAGCTTTCTTT,CASSSRLRGSAFF
NA,TRBJ2-2,many,TRBV5-5,TGTGCCAGCAGGGTACGGACAGCAACGAACACCGGGGAGCTGTTTTTT,CASRVRTATNTGELFF
NA,TRBJ2-3,few,TRBV7-6,TGTGCCAGCAGCTTAGCCGGGAGACACACAGATACGCAGTATTTT,CASSLAGRHTDTQYF
TRBD1,TRBJ1-2,few,TRBV18,TGTGCCAGCTCACGGGACAGGGAAAATGGTGGCTACACCTTC,CASSRDRENGGYTF
TRBD2,TRBJ2-5,NA,TRBV7-9,TGTGCCAGCAGCCGACTCGGCCAGCGGGAGAATCTACAGACCCAGTACTTC,CASSRLGQRENLQTQYF
NA,TRBJ2-7,many,TRBV4-1,TGCGCCAGCAGCCATCCTTGGAGGGGATTCTACGAGCAGTACTTC,CASSHPWRGFYEQYF
TRBD1,TRBJ1-6,many,TRBV30,TGTGCCTGCGGGACAGGTTACTATAATTCACCCCTCCACTTT,CACGTGYYNSPLHF
TRBD2,TRBJ2-7,few,TRBV3-1,TGTGCCAGCAGCCAAGACGCACTAGCGGGGATCTCCTACGAGCAGTACTTC,CASSQDALAGISYEQYF
NA,TRBJ1-5,NA,TRBV3-1,TGTGCCAGCAGCCAAGGGGCCCAAAGCAATCGGCCCCAGCATTTT,CASSQGAQSNRPQHF
NA,TRBJ2-3,many,TRBV27,TGTGCCAGCAGTTTAATAGCGCCCGCTGGAGATACGCAGTATTTT,CASSLIAPAGDTQYF
TRBD2,TRBJ2-2,many,TRBV18,TGTGCCAGCTCACCTCTAGCGGGAGTAAGAACCGGGGAGCTGTTTTTT,CASSPLAGVRTGELFF
TRBD1,TRBJ1-5,many,TRBV4-1,TGCGCCAGCAGCCATGTTGACAGGGCCAATCAGCCCCAGCATTTT,CASSHVDRANQPQHF
TRBD1,TRBJ1-2,many,TRBV25-1,TGTGCCAGCAGTGAATCGACAGGGACTAACTATGGCTACACCTTC,CASSESTGTNYGYTF
NA,TRBJ2-3,NA,TRBV18,TGTGCCAGCTCACCAACGAGGACCGGCGATACGCAGTATTTT,CASSPTRTGDTQYF
NA,TRBJ2-7,many,TRBV27,TGTGCCAGCAGTTCCGCGCAGAATTACGAGCAGTACTTC,CASSSAQNYEQYF
NA,TRBJ2-7,many,TRBV5-1,TGCGCCAGCAGCTTGGAGGCGTCATACGAGCAGTACTTC,CASSLEASYEQYF
NA,TRBJ2-5,NA,TRBV7-9,TGTGCCAGCAGCTCAGCCGTACGGGAGACCCAGTACTTC,CASSSAVRETQYF
NA,TRBJ1-6,many,TRBV11-2,TGTGCCAGCAGCCCAGGACAGAATTCACCCCTCCACTTT,CASSPGQNSPLHF
NA,TRBJ2-7,NA,TRBV12-3/TRBV12-4,TGTGCCAGCAGTTCCCGACCCTACGAGCAGTACTTC,CASSSRPYEQYF
TRBD2,TRBJ2-3,many,TRBV7-8,TGTGCCAGCAGCTTACTGACTAGCGGGCCCACAGATACGCAGTATTTT,CASSLLTSGPTDTQYF
NA,TRBJ1-1,few,TRBV6-1,TGTGCCAGCAGTGAAAGGTTGGCCGCTGAAGTTTTCTTT,CASSERLAAEVFF
TRBD1,TRBJ2-3,NA,TRBV11-2,TGTGCCAGCAGCTCAACAGGGGAATCGGGCACAGATACGCAGTATTTT,CASSSTGESGTDTQYF
NA,TRBJ2-7,few,TRBV7-2,TGTGCCAGCAGCCCGGGGAGCTACGAGCAGTACTTC,CASSPGSYEQYF
TRBD2,TRBJ2-5,many,TRBV5-1,TGCGCCAGCAGCCTGCTAGCGGGGGAAGAGACCCAGTACTTC,CASSLLAGEETQYF
NA,TRBJ2-7,few,TRBV19,TGTGCCAGTAGCCACGAGCGGTCCCCGCAGTACTTC,CASSHERSPQYF
NA,TRBJ1-5,many,TRBV7-6,TGTGCCAGCAGCCGCTGGGGGGACGACAATCAGCCCCAGCATTTT,CASSRWGDDNQPQHF
TRBD1,TRBJ1-2,many,TRBV6-5,TGTGCCAGCAGTCCTGACAGGGAAGGCTACACCTTC,CASSPDREGYTF
TRBD1,TRBJ2-7,many,TRBV18,TGTGCCAGCTCACGCACGGGCACGGGGACAGGGACGAACTGGCAGTACTTC,CASSRTGTGTGTNWQYF